A single sample is the source of the 6 T cell receptor beta chains below, sequenced in a study of glioma-infiltrating T cells after dendritic cell vaccination. Method: immunoSEQ multiplex PCR; TCRdb's copy keeps in-frame clones and lacks some. The table includes 65,000 or so clones, around 86% detected once. The time point is: after dendritic cell vaccination, including at tumor progression/relapse. Material: blood, obtained after dendritic cell vaccination. The source is a human donor with glioblastoma.

V gene TRBV4-3 combines with J gene TRBJ2-2, with D tentatively TRBD2 (6 bases). Germline V lookup: CDR1 LGHNA, CDR2 YSLEER. This CDR3 is 16 amino acids long. Deletions cut 4 bases from V and 0 bases from J, with 12 bases between. The CDR3 region has the DNA TGCGCCAGCAGCCCCCGACTAGTGACGAACACCGGGGAGCTGTTTTTT. It encodes CASSPRLVTNTGELFF.

The chain combines TRBV19 with TRBJ1-3, with a tentative D call TRBD1 (5 bases). CDR3 length equals 14 residues. In germline, CDR1 is LNHDA, CDR2 SQIVND (reference sequence). The ends were cut back, 6 bases at V and 0 bases at J, with 9 bases in the middle. The CDR3 sequence: CASRAGHSGNTIYF. The CDR3 coding sequence is TGTGCCAGTAGAGCGGGGCACTCTGGAAACACCATATATTTT.

The chain employs TRBV7-2 and TRBJ1-1; D is uncertain. The V gene's germline CDR1 is SGHTA and CDR2 FQGNSA. The CDR3 covers 14 residues. V lost 5 bases and J 1 base, leaving 11 bases between the germline ends. The chain's CDR3 is CASSPSPGNTEAFF. As DNA, the CDR3 is TGTGCCAGCAGCCCGAGTCCAGGGAACACTGAAGCTTTCTTT.

This clone has a single count. The V call is TRBV4-1, the J call TRBJ1-3; 8 nucleotides agree with TRBD1. This CDR3 region has 16 residues. Per the germline V gene, CDR1 is MGHRA and CDR2 is YSYEKL. V was pared by 5 bases and J by 2 bases, with 8 bases of the junction left unmatched. The CDR3 DNA reads as TGCGCCAGCAGCACCGGACAGGGCTGGGCTGGAAACACCATATATTTT. Translating gives CASSTGQGWAGNTIYF.

The chain uses TRBV2 and TRBJ2-5, with 9 bases that match TRBD2. Germline V gene lookup returns CDR1 SNHLY and CDR2 FYNNEI. Germline trimming cut 6 bases from V and 2 bases from J; bases unmatched to any gene: 10. The length of the CDR3 is 16 residues. The CDR3 DNA reads TGTGCCAGCAGATCCCCAGCGGGGGGCCTACAAGAGACCCAGTACTTC. Translation: CASRSPAGGLQETQYF.

CDR3 sequence reads: CASSEIEIGSSNQPQHF. DNA for the CDR3: TGTGCCAGCAGTGAAATAGAGATCGGGAGTAGCAATCAGCCCCAGCATTTT. The rearrangement joins TRBV25-1 to TRBJ1-5, with D uncertain. CDR1 is MGHDK, CDR2 SYGVNS, per germline. The CDR3 is made up of 17 amino acids. V lost 2 bases to trimming and J lost 0 bases, with 14 bases between them.